These 26 T cell receptor beta chains were sequenced from one sample in a study of cytomegalovirus exposure and HLA in healthy donors (dated by TCRdb to about 2017). The library was built by means of the immunoSEQ multiplex PCR assay. A mixture of 60 forward primers for TCR Vbeta segments and 13 reverse primers for TCR Jbeta segments was used in the multiplex PCR. Sourced from immuneACCESS, this table was stored by TCRdb with only in-frame sequences that have V and J called. A share of the clones is absent; for the studies checked, an unresolved V gene accounts for under half, and the remainder has no known explanation. Counted in this sample were over 150,000 clones; around 80% of them appeared once. The top ten constitute 1.4% of the sample. Sequencing was done on a sample of PBMCs. These receptors were collected from a woman under 40 in good health and CMV-seropositive.

This clone was observed a single time. The V and J genes are TRBV19 and TRBJ2-1; D might be TRBD1 (6 bases). The length of the CDR3 is 15 residues. With 7 bases removed from V and 4 bases from J, the gap between germline ends came to 17 bases. Germline assignment: CDR1 LNHDA and CDR2 SQIVND (reference sequence). As DNA, the CDR3 is TGTGCCAGTACCCCCTTCAAGGGGGATTACAATGAGCAGTTCTTC. Protein sequence: CASTPFKGDYNEQFF.

The chain recombines TRBV11-3 with TRBJ2-5; perhaps TRBD1 as D (5 bases). The CDR3 is 11 amino acids. V gave up 5 bases and J gave up 5 bases, with 6 bases separating them. The germline V gene encodes CDR1 SGHNT and CDR2 YENEEA. The CDR3 region has the DNA TGTGCCAGCAGCGGACACGAGACCCAGTACTTC. Amino acids: CASSGHETQYF.

This chain links TRBV25-1 with TRBJ2-1; TRBD2 matches at 8 bases. CDR3 length: 15 amino acids. Trimming cost V 2 bases and J 1 base; bases outside gene matches: 1. Germline CDR1 and CDR2: MGHDK and SYGVNS. The CDR3 sequence: CASSERGGSYNEQFF. As DNA, the CDR3 is TGTGCCAGCAGTGAACGGGGGGGGTCCTACAATGAGCAGTTCTTC.

Comment on this clone: This CDR3 is also generated by other DNA sequences in the sample. The rearrangement uses TRBV7-3 and TRBJ2-5; the match to TRBD2 covers 7 bases. Unmatched junction bases numbered 2, after V lost 3 bases and J lost 4 bases. Germline CDR1 SGHTA, CDR2 FQGTGA. CDR3 size: 13 residues. As DNA, the CDR3 is TGTGCCAGCAGCTTGACGGGGGGAGAGACCCAGTACTTC. Translation gives CASSLTGGETQYF.

The genes are TRBV5-4 and TRBJ2-5, with 8 bases fitting TRBD2. The V gene end was trimmed by 4 bases and the J gene end by 3 bases; junction bases not matched to a gene: 2. This CDR3 contains 13 residues. Germline-derived CDR1 and CDR2 are SGHNT and YYREEE (reference sequence). This chain's CDR3 is CASSPAGEETQYF. The CDR3 nucleotides read TGTGCCAGCAGCCCAGCGGGAGAAGAGACCCAGTACTTC. The full variable domain, with the rest looked up from reference TRBV5-4 and TRBJ2-5, is ETGVTQSPTHLIKTRGQQVTLRCSSQSGHNTVSWYQQALGQGPQFIFQYYREEENGRGNFPPRFSGLQFPNYSSELNVNALELDDSALYLCASSPAGEETQYFGPGTRLLVL.

The genes are TRBV29-1 and TRBJ2-1; perhaps TRBD2 as D (7 bases). The germline V and J ends were trimmed by 7 bases and 0 bases, with 13 bases remaining between them. The CDR3 consists of 14 residues. The germline gives CDR1 SQVTM, CDR2 ANQGSEA. The CDR3 DNA sequence: TGCAGCGCGGGGGGCCTGTCCTCCTACAATGAGCAGTTCTTC. Protein sequence: CSAGGLSSYNEQFF.

This rearrangement joins TRBV6-1 to TRBJ1-5; D is perhaps TRBD1 (5 bases). The ends were cut back, 3 bases at V and 4 bases at J, with 10 bases in the middle. Germline lookup yields CDR1 MNHNS and CDR2 SASEGT. The CDR3 runs to 14 residues. The CDR3 spells CASSDAGSNQPQHF. CDR3 DNA sequence: TGTGCCAGCAGTGACGCAGGGTCGAATCAGCCCCAGCATTTT.

The chain couples TRBV2 to TRBJ1-5, with 10 bases that match TRBD1. The germline V gene encodes CDR1 SNHLY and CDR2 FYNNEI. J lost 0 bases, V lost 7 bases, and 3 bases had no gene match. The CDR3 sequence is 15 residues long. CDR3 protein: CASMGQGSSNQPQHF. The CDR3 DNA is TGTGCCAGCATGGGACAGGGGAGTAGCAATCAGCCCCAGCATTTT.

The chain combines TRBV19 with TRBJ2-7; D not resolved. CDR1 is LNHDA, CDR2 SQIVND, per germline (reference sequence). V shed 2 bases and J shed 1 base, with 6 bases lying between them. The CDR3 spans 13 residues. The CDR3, as DNA: TGTGCCAGTAGTATAACAATGTCCTACGAGCAGTACTTC. Its protein is CASSITMSYEQYF.

A few counts support this clone. The chain is built from TRBV27 and TRBJ2-3; 11 bases fit TRBD1. Germline V lookup: CDR1 MNHEY, CDR2 SMNVEV (reference sequence). The V gene end was trimmed by 3 bases and the J gene end by 4 bases; junction bases not matched to a gene: 3. This CDR3 is 15 amino acids long. The CDR3 DNA follows: TGTGCCAGCAGTTTTGGACAGGGGGCATCAGATACGCAGTATTTT. This sequence encodes CASSFGQGASDTQYF.

The rearrangement joins TRBV7-9 to TRBJ2-7, with TRBD1 as a possible D gene (6 bases). The germline V and J ends were trimmed by 4 bases and 3 bases, with 19 bases remaining between them. The CDR3 is 16 residues long. Germline loops: CDR1 SEHNR, CDR2 FQNEAQ (reference sequence). The CDR3 DNA follows: TGTGCCAGCAGCTCCGAGGGGGACCTACTTCTCTACGAGCAGTACTTC. Its translation: CASSSEGDLLLYEQYF.

The DNA of the CDR3 is TGTGCCAGCAGTTCCAGACAGGGACACGGCTACACCTTC. Amino acid sequence: CASSSRQGHGYTF. The chain combines TRBV28 with TRBJ1-2, with 7 bases identical to TRBD1. The V segment lost 4 bases and the J segment 8 bases; nucleotides outside the gene matches: 7. The CDR3 runs 13 residues. CDR1 and CDR2 from the germline V gene are MDHEN and SYDVKM.

This chain uses TRBV28 with TRBJ2-7, with TRBD1 identical over 8 bases. The CDR3 loop spans 14 amino acids. V was pared by 7 bases and J by 1 base, with 6 bases of the junction left unmatched. The V gene's germline CDR1 is MDHEN and CDR2 SYDVKM. CDR3 amino acids: CASKSGGESYEQYF. For the CDR3, the DNA is TGTGCCAGCAAATCAGGGGGCGAGTCCTACGAGCAGTACTTC.

The chain combines TRBV9 with TRBJ2-1; 7 bases are shared with TRBD2. This CDR3 is built from 16 residues. The V gene end was trimmed by 0 bases and the J gene end by 2 bases; junction bases not matched to a gene: 5. Per the germline V gene, CDR1 is SGDLS and CDR2 is YYNGEE. The CDR3 spells CASSVVGGRAYNEQFF. As DNA, the CDR3 is TGTGCCAGCAGCGTAGTTGGGGGGAGGGCCTACAATGAGCAGTTCTTC. Full variable domain (rest looked up from reference TRBV9 and TRBJ2-1): DSGVTQTPKHLITATGQRVTLRCSPRSGDLSVYWYQQSLDQGLQFLIQYYNGEERAKGNILERFSAQQFPDLHSELNLSSLELGDSALYFCASSVVGGRAYNEQFFGPGTRLTVL.

The chain is built from TRBV11-2 and TRBJ2-7, with 8 bases matching TRBD1. This CDR3 has 15 amino acids. Germline lookup yields CDR1 SGHAT and CDR2 FQNNGV. V dropped 4 bases and J dropped 0; count of bases not matched to a gene: 5. CDR3 amino acids: CASSSRQGSSYEQYF. The DNA for the CDR3 is TGTGCCAGCAGCTCCAGACAGGGGAGCTCCTACGAGCAGTACTTC.

This clone was recorded only once. The chain is built from TRBV27 and TRBJ2-3; 9 nucleotides match TRBD2. The V segment lost 1 base and the J segment 0 bases; nucleotides outside the gene matches: 14. From germline, CDR1 is MNHEY and CDR2 SMNVEV (reference sequence). The CDR3 extends over 20 amino acids. The CDR3 protein is CASSLWFRGGRAPSTDTQYF. CDR3 sequence (DNA): TGTGCCAGCAGTTTATGGTTCCGGGGCGGGAGGGCCCCTAGCACAGATACGCAGTATTTT.

This sequence joins TRBV7-2 and TRBJ2-5; a weak D match, TRBD1 (6 bases). The germline V gene has CDR1 SGHTA and CDR2 FQGNSA. This CDR3 spans 16 amino acids. V gave up 5 bases and J gave up 5 bases, with 21 bases separating them. CDR3 sequence: CASSPGQPRIGETQYF. The CDR3, as DNA: TGTGCCAGCAGCCCAGGACAGCCTCGTATTGGGGAGACCCAGTACTTC.

The chain employs TRBV11-2 and TRBJ2-7; 9 positions agree with TRBD2. This CDR3 region has 15 residues. The ends lost 1 base at V and 4 bases at J; junction bases unmatched: 5. Per germline, CDR1 SGHAT and CDR2 FQNNGV. For the CDR3, the DNA is TGTGCCAGCAGCTTAGTTCTAGCGGGGAATTACGAGCAGTACTTC. Protein: CASSLVLAGNYEQYF.

V and J are TRBV4-3 and TRBJ2-1; 8 positions agree with TRBD2. Germline V gene sequence: CDR1 LGHNA, CDR2 YSLEER. V was clipped by 3 bases and J by 1 base; unmatched bases: 5. CDR3 size: 16 residues. The CDR3 is CASSHHLAGSYNEQFF. CDR3 in DNA: TGCGCCAGCAGCCACCACTTAGCGGGATCCTACAATGAGCAGTTCTTC.

The CDR3 protein is CASRSTPGTEAFF. CDR3 nucleotides: TGTGCCAGCAGGTCGACACCCGGCACTGAAGCTTTCTTT. The chain employs TRBV27 and TRBJ1-1; D gene uncertain. CDR3 length equals 13 residues. Trimming took off 6 bases at V and 4 bases at J, with 12 bases between the two ends. In germline, CDR1 is MNHEY, CDR2 SMNVEV (reference sequence).

The CDR3 reads CASSLRLAEDNEQFF. As DNA, the CDR3 is TGTGCCAGCAGTTTGCGACTAGCGGAGGACAATGAGCAGTTCTTC. The chain recombines TRBV28 with TRBJ2-1, with 9 bases aligning to TRBD2. CDR3 length: 15 residues. Germline lookup yields CDR1 MDHEN and CDR2 SYDVKM. The J segment lost 5 bases and the V segment lost 3 bases, leaving 5 bases of the junction unmatched.

This clone was seen only a few times. CDR3 loop: CASSLDREYRETQYF. The CDR3 nucleotides read TGTGCCAGCAGTTTAGACAGGGAGTACCGGGAGACCCAGTACTTC. This chain links TRBV28 with TRBJ2-5; 7 bases match TRBD1. The V segment lost 2 bases and the J segment 5 bases; nucleotides outside the gene matches: 8. CDR1 and CDR2 (germline): MDHEN, SYDVKM. There are 15 residues in the CDR3. Variable domain in full (rest from reference TRBV28 and TRBJ2-5): DVKVTQSSRYLVKRTGEKVFLECVQDMDHENMFWYRQDPGLGLRLIYFSYDVKMKEKGDIPEGYSVSREKKERFSLILESASTNQTSMYLCASSLDREYRETQYFGPGTRLLVL.

The V and J genes are TRBV9 and TRBJ2-3, with D maybe TRBD2 (6 bases). The CDR3 loop spans 15 amino acids. Per the germline V gene, CDR1 is SGDLS and CDR2 is YYNGEE. Deletions cut 4 bases from V and 6 bases from J, with 18 bases between. CDR3 protein: CASSSEGSSGDTQYF. CDR3 bases: TGTGCCAGCAGCTCCGAAGGGTCGAGCGGGGATACGCAGTATTTT.

The CDR3 region has the DNA TGTGCCAGCAGACTCGGACAGGGAGGGGGAGAAGGCTACACCTTC. Translating it yields CASRLGQGGGEGYTF. This chain connects TRBV6-5 to TRBJ1-2, with 8 positions matching TRBD1. Germline V gene sequence: CDR1 MNHEY, CDR2 SVGAGI. The CDR3 contains 15 residues. Trimming at V came to 6 bases and at J to 8 bases, leaving 14 bases not matched to a gene.

This sequence joins TRBV11-2 and TRBJ2-5, with 7 bases matching TRBD2. The CDR3 totals 14 residues. V shed 2 bases and J 5 bases; nucleotides not matched to a gene: 5. Per the germline V gene, CDR1 is SGHAT and CDR2 is FQNNGV. CDR3 bases: TGTGCCAGCAGCTTACGCGGGAGCGGCGAGACCCAGTACTTC. Amino acid sequence: CASSLRGSGETQYF.

This clone was recorded only once. The rearrangement joins TRBV7-8 to TRBJ2-7, with 8 nucleotides matching TRBD1. CDR1 is SGHVS, CDR2 FQNEAQ, per germline. The junction had 6 bases not matched to a gene; V was cut back by 1 base and J by 1 base. CDR3 length: 16 amino acids. CDR3 DNA sequence: TGTGCCAGCAGCTTAGGAGGCAGGGGGCAATCCTACGAGCAGTACTTC. This gives the protein CASSLGGRGQSYEQYF.